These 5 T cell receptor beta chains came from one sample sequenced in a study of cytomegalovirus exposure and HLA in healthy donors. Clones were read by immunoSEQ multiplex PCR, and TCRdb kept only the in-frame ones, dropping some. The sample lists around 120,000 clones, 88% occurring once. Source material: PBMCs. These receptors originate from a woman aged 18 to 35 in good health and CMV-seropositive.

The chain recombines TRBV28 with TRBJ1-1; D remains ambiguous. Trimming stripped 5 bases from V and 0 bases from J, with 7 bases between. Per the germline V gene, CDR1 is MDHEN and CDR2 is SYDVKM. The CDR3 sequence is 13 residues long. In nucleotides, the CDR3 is TGTGCCAGCAGTACCTACTTGAACACTGAAGCTTTCTTT. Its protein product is CASSTYLNTEAFF.

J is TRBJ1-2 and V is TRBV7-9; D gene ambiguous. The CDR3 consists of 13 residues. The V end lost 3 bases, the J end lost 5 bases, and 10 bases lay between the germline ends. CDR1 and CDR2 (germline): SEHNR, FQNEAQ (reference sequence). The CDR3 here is CASSFGGLYGYTF. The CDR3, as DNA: TGTGCCAGCAGCTTTGGAGGGCTATATGGCTACACCTTC.

The CDR3 reads CAISARQFSGNTIYF. The CDR3 DNA reads TGTGCCATCAGCGCGCGACAGTTCTCTGGAAACACCATATATTTT. The V call is TRBV10-3, the J call TRBJ1-3; the D gene is possibly TRBD1 (5 bases). This CDR3 has 15 amino acids. The V end was cut by 6 bases, the J end by 0 bases, with 12 bases between. Per the germline V gene, CDR1 is ENHRY and CDR2 is SYGVKD.

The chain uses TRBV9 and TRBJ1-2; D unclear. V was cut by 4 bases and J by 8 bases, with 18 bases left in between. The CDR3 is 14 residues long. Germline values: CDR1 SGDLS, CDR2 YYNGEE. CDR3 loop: CASSPRRPGVGYTF. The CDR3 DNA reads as TGTGCCAGCAGCCCCCGGAGGCCGGGTGTAGGCTACACCTTC.

The CDR3 nucleotides read TGTGCCAGCAGCCGCACTTATAGCAATCAGCCCCAGCATTTT. Its protein is CASSRTYSNQPQHF. V usage is TRBV6-1 and J usage is TRBJ1-5; D gene uncertain. V gave up 6 bases and J gave up 0 bases, with 9 bases separating them. CDR1 is MNHNS, CDR2 SASEGT, per germline. The CDR3 length is 14 residues.